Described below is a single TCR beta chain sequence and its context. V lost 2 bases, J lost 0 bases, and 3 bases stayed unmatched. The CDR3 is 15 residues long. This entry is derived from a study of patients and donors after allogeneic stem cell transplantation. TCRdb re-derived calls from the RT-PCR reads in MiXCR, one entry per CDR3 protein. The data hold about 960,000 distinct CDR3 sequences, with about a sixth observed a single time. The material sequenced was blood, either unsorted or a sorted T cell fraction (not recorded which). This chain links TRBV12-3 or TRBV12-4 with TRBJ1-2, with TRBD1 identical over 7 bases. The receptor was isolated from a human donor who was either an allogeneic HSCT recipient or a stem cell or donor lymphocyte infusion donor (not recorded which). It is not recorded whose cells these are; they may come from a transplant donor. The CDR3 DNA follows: TGTGCCAGCAGTTTATCGGGACAGACTAACTATGGCTACACCTTC. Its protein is CASSLSGQTNYGYTF.